This T cell receptor beta chain emerged from a study of blood T cell repertoires in COVID-19. Study as a whole: Acute and convalescent COVID-19 specimens originated in the United States, Italy and Spain.

Sequencing used immunoSEQ multiplex PCR; TCRdb keeps in-frame clones, though not all of them. The data show about 230,000 clones, 81% seen once. Trimming took 4 bases from V and 1 from J; bases not matched to a gene: 6. Germline assignment: CDR1 LGHDT and CDR2 YNNKEL (reference sequence). There are 16 residues in the CDR3. J is TRBJ2-3 and V is TRBV3-1 (or the pseudogene TRBV3-2), with 9 nucleotides matching TRBD2. The specimen sequenced was peripheral blood. This receptor was obtained from an elderly woman with acute or convalescent COVID-19. CDR3 loop: CASSPFSGGRTDTQYF. The DNA for the CDR3 is TGTGCCAGCAGCCCATTTAGCGGGGGACGCACAGATACGCAGTATTTT.